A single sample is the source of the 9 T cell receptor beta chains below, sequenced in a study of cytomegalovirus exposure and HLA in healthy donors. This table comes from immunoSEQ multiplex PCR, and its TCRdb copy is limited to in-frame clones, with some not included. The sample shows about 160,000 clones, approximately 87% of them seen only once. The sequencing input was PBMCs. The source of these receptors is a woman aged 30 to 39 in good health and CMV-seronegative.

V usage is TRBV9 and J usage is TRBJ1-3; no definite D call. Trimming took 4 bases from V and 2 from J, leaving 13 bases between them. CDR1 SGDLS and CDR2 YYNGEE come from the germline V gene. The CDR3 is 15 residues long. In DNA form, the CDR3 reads TGTGCCAGCAGCACTACGGTCGGACCTGGAAACACCATATATTTT. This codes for CASSTTVGPGNTIYF.

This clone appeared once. In nucleotides, the CDR3 is TGTGCCAGCAGCCAAGTTTCGGCGGGACTCACCACCGGGGAGCTGTTTTTT. Its protein product is CASSQVSAGLTTGELFF. V is TRBV4-2 and J is TRBJ2-2, with D maybe TRBD2 (6 bases). CDR3 size: 17 residues. The V end was cut by 1 base, the J end by 4 bases, with 16 bases between. Germline V lookup: CDR1 LGHNA, CDR2 YNFKEQ.

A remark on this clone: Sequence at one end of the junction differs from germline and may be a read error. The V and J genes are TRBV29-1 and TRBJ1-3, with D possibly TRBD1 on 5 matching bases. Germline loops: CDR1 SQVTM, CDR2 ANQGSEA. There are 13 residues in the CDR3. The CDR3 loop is CSVGWGSRNTIYF. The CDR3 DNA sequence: TGCAGCGTTGGTTGGGGCTCTAGAAACACCATATATTTT. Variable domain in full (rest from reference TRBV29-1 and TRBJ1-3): SAVISQKPSRDICQRGTSLTIQCQVDSQVTMMFWYRQQPGQSLTLIATANQGSEATYESGFVIDKFPISRPNLTFSTLTVSNMSPEDSSIYLCSVGWGSRNTIYFGEGSWLTVV.

This chain's CDR3 is CASSPGGGNYGYTF. CDR3 DNA: TGTGCCAGCAGCCCCGGGGGGGGGAACTATGGCTACACCTTC. The gene calls are TRBV7-2 and TRBJ1-2, with TRBD1 as a possible D gene (5 bases). The CDR3 contains 14 residues. The V end lost 5 bases, the J end lost 2 bases, and 12 bases lay between the germline ends. Germline V gives CDR1 SGHTA, CDR2 FQGNSA.

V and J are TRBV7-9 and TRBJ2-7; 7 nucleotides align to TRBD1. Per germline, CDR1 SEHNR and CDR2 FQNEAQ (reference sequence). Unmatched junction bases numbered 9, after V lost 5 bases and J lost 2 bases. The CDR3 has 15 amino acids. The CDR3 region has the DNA TGTGCCAGCAGCCCTACGCTGGGACAGCCCTACGAGCAGTACTTC. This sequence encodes CASSPTLGQPYEQYF. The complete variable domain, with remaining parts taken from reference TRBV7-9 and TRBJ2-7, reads DTGVSQNPRHKITKRGQNVTFRCDPISEHNRLYWYRQTLGQGPEFLTYFQNEAQLEKSRLLSDRFSAERPKGSFSTLEIQRTEQGDSAMYLCASSPTLGQPYEQYFGPGTRLTVT.

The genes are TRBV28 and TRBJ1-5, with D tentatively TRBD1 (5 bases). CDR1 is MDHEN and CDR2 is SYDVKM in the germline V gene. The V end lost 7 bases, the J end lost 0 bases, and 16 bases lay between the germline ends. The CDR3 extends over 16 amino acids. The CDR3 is CASTRSGAYSNQPQHF. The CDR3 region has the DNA TGTGCCAGCACCAGATCCGGGGCCTATAGCAATCAGCCCCAGCATTTT.

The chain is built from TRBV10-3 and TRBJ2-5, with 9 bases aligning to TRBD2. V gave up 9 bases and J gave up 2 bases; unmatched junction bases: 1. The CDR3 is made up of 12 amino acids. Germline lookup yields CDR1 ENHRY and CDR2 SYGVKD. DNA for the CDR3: TGTGCCATAGCGGGGGGACAAGAGACCCAGTACTTC. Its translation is CAIAGGQETQYF.

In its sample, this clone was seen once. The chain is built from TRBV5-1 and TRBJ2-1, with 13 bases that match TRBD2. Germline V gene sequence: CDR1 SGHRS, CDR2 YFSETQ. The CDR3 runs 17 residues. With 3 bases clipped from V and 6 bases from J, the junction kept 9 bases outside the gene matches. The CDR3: CASSWGPTSGGTNEQFF. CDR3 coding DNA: TGCGCCAGCAGCTGGGGCCCGACTAGCGGGGGGACCAATGAGCAGTTCTTC. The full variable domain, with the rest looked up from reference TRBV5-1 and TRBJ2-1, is KAGVTQTPRYLIKTRGQQVTLSCSPISGHRSVSWYQQTPGQGLQFLFEYFSETQRNKGNFPGRFSGRQFSNSRSEMNVSTLELGDSALYLCASSWGPTSGGTNEQFFGPGTRLTVL.

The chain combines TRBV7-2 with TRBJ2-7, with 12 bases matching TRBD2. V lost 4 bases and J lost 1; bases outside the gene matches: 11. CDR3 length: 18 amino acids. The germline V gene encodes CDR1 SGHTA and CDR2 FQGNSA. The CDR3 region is CASSSPASGGAVSYEQYF. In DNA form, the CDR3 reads TGTGCCAGCAGCTCACCGGCTAGCGGGGGGGCCGTTTCCTACGAGCAGTACTTC.